This T cell receptor beta chain is from a study of blood T cell repertoires in COVID-19 (TCRdb year 2020). Looking at the study overall: Collaborator samples came from the United States, Italy and Spain and covered acute and convalescent phases of COVID-19. The repertoires were released in a freely available public database intended as a resource for research on the immune response to SARS-CoV-2. The prospective study material was composed of cDNA or gDNA derived from T cells, B-cell-depleted T cells, or PBMCs. Subjects who had been exposed to COVID-19, were actively infected with it, or had recovered from it provided the deeply sampled blood TCRbeta repertoires that made up the dataset. A de-identified subject ID, COVID-19 status, age in years and sex were almost always included in the sample metadata. Samples came from the ongoing ImmuneRACE study (first 160 participants) plus 1,254 subjects from 6 global collaborators. HLA class I and class II types, where available, came from metadata supplied by the sample provider rather than from assay-based typing. Broad study findings and their caveats: Clinical and demographic metadata were provided uncurated, with the amount varying by source and participant.

In the prospective study, participants were about 18 to 95 years old, resided in about 25 geographic areas of the United States, and were enrolled through a virtual design. To assign participants to cohorts, the prospective study relied on clinical history that participants themselves reported in a screening survey and a study questionnaire. For ImmuneRACE Cohort 3, a participant was defined as recovered based on two consecutive negative NP/OP PCR tests, clearance by a healthcare professional, or resolution of symptoms. In the prospective study, mobile phlebotomists collected whole blood, serum and a nasopharyngeal or oropharyngeal swab from each participant. Prospective study participants could optionally give additional blood draws and questionnaires over an approximately two-month period. Prospective study blood samples were shipped either frozen or at room temperature before DNA extraction.

V and J lose 7 bases and 1 base, and a span of 13 bases separates them. The CDR3 numbers 14 residues from cysteine through phenylalanine. CDR3 DNA is the only sequence kept; it has 42 bases, read in frame from the first base. Looking up the germline V gene yields CDR1 SGHTA and CDR2 FQGNSA. TCRbeta CDR3 regions were amplified from genomic DNA by means of the immunoSEQ Assay, a bias-controlled multiplex PCR. Processing in the source paper ran as follows. Nucleated cell counts per sample were estimated from amplification of reference gene primers within the assay. Sequence reads were collapsed and filtered to measure the absolute abundance of every unique TCRbeta CDR3 rearrangement. For each sample, productive Simpson clonality was calculated as the square root of Simpson's diversity index across productive rearrangements. TCRdb mirrors the immuneACCESS table, restricted to in-frame sequences. Some clones are absent from its copies; in checked studies, under half trace to an unresolved V gene, and the reason for the others is unknown. Clone size and the V and J calls come from that table; the DNA yielded D and trimming. For this sample the table gives approximately 230,000 clones, of which about nine tenths were detected only once. Roughly 1.7% of the sample belongs to the ten largest clones.

This clone was counted between two and nine times. The antigen it binds to is not known. No much larger clonotype is one base removed from it; base qualities were not supplied. This chain is built from TRBV7-2 and TRBJ2-5, with TRBD2 as a weak D call on 7 bases. The sample was PBMCs or T cells enriched from blood (not recorded which). The sequence came from a man aged 40-50 years who had recovered from COVID-19. The DNA sequence is given as TGTGCCAGCAATCCGGGGGGCATCCAAGAGACCCAGTACTTC. Its amino acids are CASNPGGIQETQYF.